The clone carrying this TCR beta chain was recorded once. This sample is part of a study of technical replicates of blood from a handful of donors. TCRdb's table, derived via immunoSEQ multiplex PCR, lists solely in-frame clones and lacks some. Among over 10,000 clones listed, 85% to 95% were seen once. Source material: PBMCs. The clonotype comes from a human donor in good health.

The CDR3 DNA follows: TGTGCCAGTAGTATAGCCCTCGCGAGCGTCCACACAGATACGCAGTATTTT. Residues: CASSIALASVHTDTQYF. This chain uses TRBV19 with TRBJ2-3, with D unclear. The CDR3 totals 17 residues. The V gene's germline CDR1 is LNHDA and CDR2 SQIVND (reference sequence). With 1 base removed from V and 2 bases from J, the gap between germline ends came to 16 bases.